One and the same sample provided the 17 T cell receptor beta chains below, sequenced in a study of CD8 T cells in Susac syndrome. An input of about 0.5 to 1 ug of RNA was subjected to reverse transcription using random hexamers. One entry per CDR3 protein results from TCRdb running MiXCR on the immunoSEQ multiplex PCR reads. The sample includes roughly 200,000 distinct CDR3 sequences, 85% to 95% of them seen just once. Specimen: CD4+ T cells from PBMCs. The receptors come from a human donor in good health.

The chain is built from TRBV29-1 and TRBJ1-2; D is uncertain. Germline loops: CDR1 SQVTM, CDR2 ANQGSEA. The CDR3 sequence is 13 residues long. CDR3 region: CSHSSRRDYGYTF. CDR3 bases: TGCAGTCATTCGAGCAGGCGTGACTATGGCTACACCTTC.

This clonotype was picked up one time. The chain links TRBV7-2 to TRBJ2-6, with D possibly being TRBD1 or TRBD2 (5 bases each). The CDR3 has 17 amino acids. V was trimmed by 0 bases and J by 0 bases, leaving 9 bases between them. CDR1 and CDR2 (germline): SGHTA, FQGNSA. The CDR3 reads CASSLAGVSSGANVLTF. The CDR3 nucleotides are TGTGCCAGCAGCTTAGCGGGGGTATCCTCTGGGGCCAACGTCCTGACTTTC.

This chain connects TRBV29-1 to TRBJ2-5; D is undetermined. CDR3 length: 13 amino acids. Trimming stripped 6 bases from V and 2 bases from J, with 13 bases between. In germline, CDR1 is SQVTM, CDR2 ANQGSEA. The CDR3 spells CSVARQKQETQYF. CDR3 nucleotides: TGCAGCGTAGCCCGACAAAAACAAGAGACCCAGTACTTC.

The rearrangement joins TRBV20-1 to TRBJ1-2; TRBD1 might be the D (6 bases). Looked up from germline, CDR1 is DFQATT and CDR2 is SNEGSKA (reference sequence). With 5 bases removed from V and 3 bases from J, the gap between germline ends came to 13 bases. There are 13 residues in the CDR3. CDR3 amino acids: CSASNNRDYGYTF. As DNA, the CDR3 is TGCAGTGCTTCTAATAACAGGGACTATGGCTACACCTTC.

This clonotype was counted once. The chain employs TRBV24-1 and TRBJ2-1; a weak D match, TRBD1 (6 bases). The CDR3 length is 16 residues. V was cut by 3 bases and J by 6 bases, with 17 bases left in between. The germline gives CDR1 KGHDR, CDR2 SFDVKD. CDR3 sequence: CATSDRSGAGFNEQFF. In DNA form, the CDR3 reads TGTGCCACCAGTGATCGCTCAGGGGCCGGGTTCAATGAGCAGTTCTTC.

DNA for the CDR3: TGTGCCAGCAGTACAAACACAGGGTCGGGCGAGCAGTACTTC. Translating gives CASSTNTGSGEQYF. The V gene is TRBV12-3 or TRBV12-4, the J gene TRBJ2-7, with a tentative D call TRBD1 (6 bases). This CDR3 comprises 14 residues. The V end lost 5 bases, the J end lost 6 bases, and 17 bases lay between the germline ends.

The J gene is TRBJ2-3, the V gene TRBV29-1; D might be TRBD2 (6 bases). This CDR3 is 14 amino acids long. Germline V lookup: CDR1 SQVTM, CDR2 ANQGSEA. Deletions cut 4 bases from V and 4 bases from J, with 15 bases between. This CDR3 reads CSVGDLGHADTQYF. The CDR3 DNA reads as TGCAGCGTTGGGGACTTAGGGCACGCAGATACGCAGTATTTT.

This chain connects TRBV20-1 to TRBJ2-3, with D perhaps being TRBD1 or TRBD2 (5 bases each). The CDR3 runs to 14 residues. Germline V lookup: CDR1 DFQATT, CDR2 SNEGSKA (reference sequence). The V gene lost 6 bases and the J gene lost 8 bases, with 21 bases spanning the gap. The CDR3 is CSAVRGAKDGTQYF. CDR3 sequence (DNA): TGCAGTGCCGTCCGAGGGGCGAAGGACGGTACGCAGTATTTT.

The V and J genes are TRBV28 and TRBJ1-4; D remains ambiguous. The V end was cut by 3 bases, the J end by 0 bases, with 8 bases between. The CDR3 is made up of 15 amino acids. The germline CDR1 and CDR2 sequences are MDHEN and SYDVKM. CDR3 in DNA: TGTGCCAGCAGTTTCTTTAGAACAACTAATGAAAAACTGTTTTTT. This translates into CASSFFRTTNEKLFF.

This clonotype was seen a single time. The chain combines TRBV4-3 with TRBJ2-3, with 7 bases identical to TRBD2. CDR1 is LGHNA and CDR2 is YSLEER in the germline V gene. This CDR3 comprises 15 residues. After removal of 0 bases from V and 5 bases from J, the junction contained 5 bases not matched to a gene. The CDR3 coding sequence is TGCGCCAGCAGCCAAGAAGCTACGGGAGGAGATACGCAGTATTTT. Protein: CASSQEATGGDTQYF.

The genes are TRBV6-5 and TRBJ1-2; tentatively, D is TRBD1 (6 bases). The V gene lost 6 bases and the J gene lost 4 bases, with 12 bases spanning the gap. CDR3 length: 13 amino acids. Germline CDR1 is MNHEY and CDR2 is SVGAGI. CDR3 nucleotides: TGTGCCAGCAGAGCTACAGGGATCTATGGCTACACCTTC. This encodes CASRATGIYGYTF.

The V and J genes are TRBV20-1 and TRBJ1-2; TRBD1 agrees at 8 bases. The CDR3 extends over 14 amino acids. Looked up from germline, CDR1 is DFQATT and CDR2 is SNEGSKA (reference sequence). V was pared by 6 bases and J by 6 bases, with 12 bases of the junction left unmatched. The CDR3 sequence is CSAPLPDREDGYTF. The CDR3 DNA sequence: TGCAGTGCACCCCTACCGGACAGGGAAGATGGCTACACCTTC.

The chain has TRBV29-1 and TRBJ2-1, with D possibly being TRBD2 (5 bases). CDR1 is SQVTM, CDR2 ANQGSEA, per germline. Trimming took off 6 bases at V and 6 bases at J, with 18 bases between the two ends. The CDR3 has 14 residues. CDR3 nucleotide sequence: TGCAGCGTCTTGACTACGGGGAGTAGCAATGAGCAGTTCTTC. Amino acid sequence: CSVLTTGSSNEQFF.

CDR3 protein: CASSGTDSRQPQHF. The CDR3 DNA reads TGTGCCAGCTCGGGGACGGATTCGCGCCAGCCCCAGCATTTT. This rearrangement joins TRBV18 to TRBJ1-5; a weak D match, TRBD1 (5 bases). This CDR3 region has 14 residues. CDR1 and CDR2 (germline): KGHSH, LQKENI. Between the trimmed V and J ends, which lost 6 bases and 7 bases, there was a span of 16 bases.

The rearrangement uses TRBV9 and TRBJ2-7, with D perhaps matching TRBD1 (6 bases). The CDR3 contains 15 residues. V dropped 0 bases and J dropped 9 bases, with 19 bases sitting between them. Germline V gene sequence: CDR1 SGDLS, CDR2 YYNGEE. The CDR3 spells CASSVDERGSRGQYF. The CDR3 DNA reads TGTGCCAGCAGCGTAGACGAAAGGGGGAGCCGTGGGCAGTACTTC.

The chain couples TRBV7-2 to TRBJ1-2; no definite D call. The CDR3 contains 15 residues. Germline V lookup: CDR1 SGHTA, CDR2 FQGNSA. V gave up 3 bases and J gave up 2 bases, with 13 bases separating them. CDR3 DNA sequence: TGTGCCAGCAGCTTTAGCTCCGGACCGAACTATGGCTACACCTTC. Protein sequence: CASSFSSGPNYGYTF.

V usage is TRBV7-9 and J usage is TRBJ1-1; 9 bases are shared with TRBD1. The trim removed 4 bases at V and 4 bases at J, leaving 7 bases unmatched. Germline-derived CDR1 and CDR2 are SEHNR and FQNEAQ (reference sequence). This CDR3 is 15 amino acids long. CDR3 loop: CASSSGQGGGTEAFF. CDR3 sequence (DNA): TGTGCCAGCAGCTCGGGACAGGGAGGAGGCACTGAAGCTTTCTTT.